This T cell receptor beta chain came from a study of response to subunit inactivated influenza vaccine. This clonotype occurred a few times. Trimming stripped 7 bases from V and 3 bases from J, with 9 bases between. The CDR3 consists of 13 residues. CDR1 MNHNS and CDR2 SASEGT come from the germline V gene. MiXCR, run by TCRdb on the RT-PCR reads, gives a single entry per CDR3 protein. The table lists about 650,000 distinct CDR3 sequences, 14% of them singletons. This TCR was recovered from a man over 45 who received an inactivated influenza vaccine. Sequenced here: PBMCs from blood, sampled roughly 15 days before vaccination. The chain couples TRBV6-1 to TRBJ2-2; D remains unclear. The CDR3 loop reads CASTGPYTGELFF. In nucleotides, the CDR3 is TGTGCCAGCACTGGACCCTACACCGGGGAGCTGTTTTTT.